This TCR beta chain was profiled in a study of T cells after yellow fever vaccination. Points from the study as a whole: Among primary-vaccination clones, most reappeared after the booster, at almost 98% for CD4 and about 90% for CD8. The study found a weaker secondary response that peaked faster, day 5 versus 15. Highly abundant clonotypes carried over from the bulk population could end up in FACS-sorted repertoires as contaminants.

In its sample, this clonotype was seen a few times. Its antigen is not identified. Per germline, CDR1 MNHEY and CDR2 SMNVEV (reference sequence). With 5 bases removed from V and 5 bases from J, the gap between germline ends came to 12 bases. This CDR3 contains 13 residues. TCRdb used MiXCR to reprocess the 5' RACE reads, holding one entry per CDR3 protein. Of 250,000 or so distinct CDR3 sequences listed, approximately 3.8% were seen once; the top ten hold 15% to 20%. V is TRBV27 and J is TRBJ1-1; D possibly corresponds to TRBD1 (6 bases). Sequences were derived from PBMCs, sampled 15 days after the yellow fever booster vaccination. The sequence was collected from a man aged 18-30 years who received the YFV17D yellow fever vaccine. The CDR3 coding sequence is TGTGCCAGCAGTCGACCAGGGGAAACTGAAGCTTTCTTT. Protein: CASSRPGETEAFF.